Given below is one TCR beta chain in context. The antigen is unknown. The data were taken from a study of cytomegalovirus exposure and HLA in healthy donors. Whole-study results and caveats: Cytomegalovirus association was listed for 150 to 200 TCR beta chains.

PCR was performed using 60 Vbeta and 13 Jbeta primers. Profiled with immunoSEQ multiplex PCR; TCRdb holds only in-frame clones, not every one. The sample lists some 86,000 clones, roughly three quarters seen once, with under 15% in the top ten. From germline, CDR1 is MDHEN and CDR2 SYDVKM. V gave up 2 bases and J gave up 2 bases, with 7 bases separating them. The CDR3 contains 13 residues. The clonotype was recovered from a woman between 40 and 55 years old in good health and CMV-seropositive. V gene TRBV28 combines with J gene TRBJ2-7; no clear D. The sample consisted of PBMCs. This CDR3 reads CASSLVTAYEQYF. In DNA form, the CDR3 reads TGTGCCAGCAGTTTAGTCACGGCCTACGAGCAGTACTTC.